This TCR beta chain was found in a study of cytomegalovirus exposure and HLA in healthy donors. This CDR3 is 16 amino acids long. In germline, CDR1 is KGHSH, CDR2 LQKENI. With 3 bases clipped from V and 9 bases from J, the junction kept 9 bases outside the gene matches. The PCR made use of 60 Vbeta and 13 Jbeta primers. TCRdb keeps only in-frame clones here, not all; method: immunoSEQ multiplex PCR. This sample has about 200,000 clones, with approximately 83% found just once. Sample: PBMCs. This rearrangement joins TRBV18 to TRBJ2-1, with 12 bases aligning to TRBD2. The receptor's source is a boy under 10 years old in good health and CMV-seronegative. For the CDR3, the DNA is TGTGCCAGCTCACCCCTAGCGGGAGGGCCCTCGGGTGAGCAGTTCTTC. This codes for CASSPLAGGPSGEQFF.